This T cell receptor beta chain is from a study of post-analysis software for immune sequencing data. Overall study: Relapsing-remitting, secondary progressive and progressive-relapsing multiple sclerosis were all included among the disease courses. General observations from the study: Those with multiple sclerosis, the patient group, showed significantly lower normalized Chao1 diversity than controls. Patients showed TRBV5-6, TRBV5-1 and TRBV20-1 among five TRBV segments more frequent than in controls. F measure clustering grouped samples strongly by preparation batch.

The CDR3 has 16 residues. CDR1 is ENHRY and CDR2 is SYGVKD in the germline V gene. V was shortened by 2 bases and J by 4 bases, with 17 bases between the two germline ends. This clonotype was counted a few times. Its specificity is unknown. Presence of unique molecular identifiers characterized the TCR beta cDNA libraries. About 500,000 cDNA molecules came from roughly 1 to 10 million T cells. TCRdb re-derived calls from the PCR reads in MiXCR, one entry per CDR3 protein. The sample records 820,000 or so distinct CDR3 sequences, approximately 53% being singletons. The chain joins TRBV10-3 to TRBJ1-2; the D is unclear. The material sequenced was blood. This sequence originates from a girl between 10 and 17 years old with multiple sclerosis. CDR3 sequence (DNA): TGTGCCATCAGTGAGCCTATCGACGGTACCGGCTATGGCTACACCTTC. Amino acid sequence: CAISEPIDGTGYGYTF.